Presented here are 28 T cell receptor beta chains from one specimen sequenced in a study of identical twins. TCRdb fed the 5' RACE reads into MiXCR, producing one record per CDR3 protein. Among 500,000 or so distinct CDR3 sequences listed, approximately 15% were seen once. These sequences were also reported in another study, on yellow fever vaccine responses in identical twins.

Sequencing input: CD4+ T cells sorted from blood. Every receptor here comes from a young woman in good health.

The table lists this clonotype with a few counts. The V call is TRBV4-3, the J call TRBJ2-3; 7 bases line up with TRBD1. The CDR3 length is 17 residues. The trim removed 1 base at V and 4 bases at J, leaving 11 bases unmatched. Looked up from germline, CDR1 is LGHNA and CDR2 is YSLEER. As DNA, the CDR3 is TGCGCCAGCAGCCAAGGTATTCCGGGACAGAGCGCAGATACGCAGTATTTT. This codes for CASSQGIPGQSADTQYF.

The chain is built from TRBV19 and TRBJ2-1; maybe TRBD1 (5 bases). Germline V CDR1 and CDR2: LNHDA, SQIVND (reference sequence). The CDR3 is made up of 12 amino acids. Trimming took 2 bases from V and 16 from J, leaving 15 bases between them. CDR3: CASSIRGSSKFF. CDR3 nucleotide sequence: TGTGCCAGTAGTATAAGGGGCAGCAGTAAATTCTTC.

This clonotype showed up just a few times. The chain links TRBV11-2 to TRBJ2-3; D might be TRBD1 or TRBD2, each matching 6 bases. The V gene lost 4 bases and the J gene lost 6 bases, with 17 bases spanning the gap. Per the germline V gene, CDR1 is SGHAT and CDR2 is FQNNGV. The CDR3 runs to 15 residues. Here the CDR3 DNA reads TGTGCCAGCAGCTCACAGGCCGGGGGCTGGGATACGCAGTATTTT. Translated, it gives CASSSQAGGWDTQYF. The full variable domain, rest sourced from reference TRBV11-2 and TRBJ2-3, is EAGVAQSPRYKIIEKRQSVAFWCNPISGHATLYWYQQILGQGPKLLIQFQNNGVVDDSQLPKDRFSAERLKGVDSTLKIQPAKLEDSAVYLCASSSQAGGWDTQYFGPGTRLTVL.

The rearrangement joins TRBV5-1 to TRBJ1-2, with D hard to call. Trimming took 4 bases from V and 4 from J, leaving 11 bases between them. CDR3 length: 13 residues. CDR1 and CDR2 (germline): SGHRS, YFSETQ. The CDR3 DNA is TGCGCCAGCAGCGATCAAGGGAGCTATGGCTACACCTTC. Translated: CASSDQGSYGYTF.

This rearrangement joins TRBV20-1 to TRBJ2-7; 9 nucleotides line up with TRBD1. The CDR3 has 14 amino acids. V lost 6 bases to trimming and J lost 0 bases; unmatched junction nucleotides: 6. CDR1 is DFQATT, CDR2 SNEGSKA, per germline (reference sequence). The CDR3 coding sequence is TGCAGTGCCCCCGGGACAGGGAGCTCCTACGAGCAGTACTTC. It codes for CSAPGTGSSYEQYF.

The CDR3 DNA is TGTGCCAGCAGCCAGATTTCGCGGCCTGGTAGAAGCTCCTACAATGAGCAGTTCTTC. Translated: CASSQISRPGRSSYNEQFF. The chain couples TRBV3-1 to TRBJ2-1; no firm D call. CDR3 length: 19 residues. Germline CDR1 reads LGHDT; CDR2 reads YNNKEL (reference sequence). V was trimmed by 3 bases and J by 0 bases, leaving 21 bases between them.

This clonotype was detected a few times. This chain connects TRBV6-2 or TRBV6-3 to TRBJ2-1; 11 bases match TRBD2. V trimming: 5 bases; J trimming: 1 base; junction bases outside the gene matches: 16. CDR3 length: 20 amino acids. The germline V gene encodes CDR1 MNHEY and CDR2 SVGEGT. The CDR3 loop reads CASSPIAGGRGITSYNEQFF. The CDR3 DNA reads TGTGCCAGCAGTCCTATAGCGGGGGGGCGGGGTATCACATCCTACAATGAGCAGTTCTTC.

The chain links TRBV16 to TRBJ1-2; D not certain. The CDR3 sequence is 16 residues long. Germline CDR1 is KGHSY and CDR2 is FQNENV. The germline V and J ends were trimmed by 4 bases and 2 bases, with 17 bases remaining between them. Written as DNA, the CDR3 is TGTGCCAGCAGCCCTAGGGCGGACTCCCTAAACTATGGCTACACCTTC. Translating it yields CASSPRADSLNYGYTF.

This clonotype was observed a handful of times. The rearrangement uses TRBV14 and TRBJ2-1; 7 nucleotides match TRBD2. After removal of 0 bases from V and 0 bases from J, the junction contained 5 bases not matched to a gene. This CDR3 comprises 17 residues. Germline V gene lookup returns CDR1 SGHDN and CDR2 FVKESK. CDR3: CASSQEPSGSSYNEQFF. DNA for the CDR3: TGTGCCAGCAGCCAAGAGCCTAGCGGAAGCTCCTACAATGAGCAGTTCTTC.

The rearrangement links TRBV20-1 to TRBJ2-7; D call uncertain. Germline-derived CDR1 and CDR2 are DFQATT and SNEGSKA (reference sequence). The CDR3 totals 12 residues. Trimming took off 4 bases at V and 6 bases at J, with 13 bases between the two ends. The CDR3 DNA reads TGCAGTGCTACTTTGTGGGGAAGCGAGCAGTACTTC. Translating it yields CSATLWGSEQYF.

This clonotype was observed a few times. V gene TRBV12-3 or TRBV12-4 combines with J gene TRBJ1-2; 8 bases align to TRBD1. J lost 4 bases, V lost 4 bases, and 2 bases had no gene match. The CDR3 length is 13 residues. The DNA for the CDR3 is TGTGCCAGCAGTTGGGACAGGATCTATGGCTACACCTTC. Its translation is CASSWDRIYGYTF.

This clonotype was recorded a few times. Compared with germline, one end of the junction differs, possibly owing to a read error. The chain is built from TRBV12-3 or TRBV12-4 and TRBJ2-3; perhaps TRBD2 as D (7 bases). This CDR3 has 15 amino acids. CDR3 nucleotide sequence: TGTGCCAGCAGTTTTGGGGGCGGGGGTACAGGTACGCAGTATTTT. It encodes CASSFGGGGTGTQYF.

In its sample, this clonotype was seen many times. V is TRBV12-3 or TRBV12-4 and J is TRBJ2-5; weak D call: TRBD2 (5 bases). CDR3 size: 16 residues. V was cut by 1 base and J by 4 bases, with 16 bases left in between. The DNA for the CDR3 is TGTGCCAGCAGTTTAGACGGAGGAGCGAGAGGAGAGACCCAGTACTTC. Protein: CASSLDGGARGETQYF.

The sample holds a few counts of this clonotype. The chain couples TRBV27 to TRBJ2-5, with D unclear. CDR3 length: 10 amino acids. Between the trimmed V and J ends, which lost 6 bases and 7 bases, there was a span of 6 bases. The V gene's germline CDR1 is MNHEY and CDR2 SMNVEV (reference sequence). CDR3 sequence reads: CASRGRTQYF. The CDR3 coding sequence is TGTGCCAGCAGGGGTCGGACCCAGTACTTC.

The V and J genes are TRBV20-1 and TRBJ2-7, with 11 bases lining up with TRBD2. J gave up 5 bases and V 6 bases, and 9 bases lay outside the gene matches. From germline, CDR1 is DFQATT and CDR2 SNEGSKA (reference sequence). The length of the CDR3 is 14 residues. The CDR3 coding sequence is TGCAGTGCAAAAATAGCGGGGGGGCTCCACGAGCAGTACTTC. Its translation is CSAKIAGGLHEQYF.

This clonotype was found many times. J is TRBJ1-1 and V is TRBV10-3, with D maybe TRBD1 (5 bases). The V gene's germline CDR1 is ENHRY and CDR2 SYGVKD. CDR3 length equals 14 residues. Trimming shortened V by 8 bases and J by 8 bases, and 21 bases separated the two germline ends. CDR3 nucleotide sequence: TGTGCCATCGTAGGAGAGACGTCAAAGGGGGAAGCTTTCTTT. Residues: CAIVGETSKGEAFF.

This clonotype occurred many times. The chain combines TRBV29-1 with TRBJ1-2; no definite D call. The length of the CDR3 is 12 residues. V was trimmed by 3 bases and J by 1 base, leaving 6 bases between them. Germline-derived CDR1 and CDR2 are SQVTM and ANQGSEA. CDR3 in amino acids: CSVDMGNYGYTF. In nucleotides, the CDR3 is TGCAGCGTTGACATGGGTAACTATGGCTACACCTTC.

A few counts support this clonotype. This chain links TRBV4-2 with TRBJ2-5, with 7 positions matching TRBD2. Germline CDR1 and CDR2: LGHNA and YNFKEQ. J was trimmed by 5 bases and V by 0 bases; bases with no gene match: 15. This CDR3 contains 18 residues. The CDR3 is CASSQEGPTSVRIETQYF. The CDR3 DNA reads TGTGCCAGCAGCCAAGAAGGGCCCACTAGCGTTAGAATTGAGACCCAGTACTTC.

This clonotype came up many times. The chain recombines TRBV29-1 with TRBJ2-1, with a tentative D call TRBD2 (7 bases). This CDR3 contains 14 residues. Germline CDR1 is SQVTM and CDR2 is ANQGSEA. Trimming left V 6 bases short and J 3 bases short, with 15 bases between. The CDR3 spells CSVVGGASYNEQFF. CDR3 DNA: TGCAGCGTGGTAGGGGGGGCCAGCTACAATGAGCAGTTCTTC.

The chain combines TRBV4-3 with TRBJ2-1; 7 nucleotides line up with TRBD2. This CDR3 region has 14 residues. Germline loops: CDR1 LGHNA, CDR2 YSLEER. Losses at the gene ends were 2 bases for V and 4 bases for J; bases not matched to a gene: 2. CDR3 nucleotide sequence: TGCGCCAGCAGCCAACCGGGAGGTTACAATGAGCAGTTCTTC. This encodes CASSQPGGYNEQFF.

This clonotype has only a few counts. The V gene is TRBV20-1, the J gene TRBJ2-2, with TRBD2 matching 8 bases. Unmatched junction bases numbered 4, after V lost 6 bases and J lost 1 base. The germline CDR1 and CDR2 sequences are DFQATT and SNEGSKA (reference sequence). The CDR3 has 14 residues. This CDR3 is CSARGLVNTGELFF. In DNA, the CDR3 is TGCAGTGCCAGGGGACTAGTGAACACCGGGGAGCTGTTTTTT.

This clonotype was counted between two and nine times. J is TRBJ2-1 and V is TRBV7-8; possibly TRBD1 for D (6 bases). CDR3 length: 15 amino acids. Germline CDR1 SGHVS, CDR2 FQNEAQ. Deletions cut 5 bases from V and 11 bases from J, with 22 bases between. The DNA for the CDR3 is TGTGCCAGCAGCCTCCGCGGCAGGGGATCGACCCAGCAGTTCTTC. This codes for CASSLRGRGSTQQFF.

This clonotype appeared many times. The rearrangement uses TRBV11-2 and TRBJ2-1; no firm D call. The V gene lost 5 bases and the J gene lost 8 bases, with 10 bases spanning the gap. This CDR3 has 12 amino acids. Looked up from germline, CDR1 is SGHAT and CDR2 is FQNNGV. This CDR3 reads CASSPPWDEQFF. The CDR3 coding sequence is TGTGCCAGCAGCCCCCCTTGGGATGAGCAGTTCTTC.

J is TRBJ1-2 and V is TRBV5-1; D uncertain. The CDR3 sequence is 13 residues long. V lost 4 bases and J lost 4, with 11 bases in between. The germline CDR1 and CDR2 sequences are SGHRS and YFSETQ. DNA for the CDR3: TGCGCCAGCAGCCCTGGGCAGGCCTATGGCTACACCTTC. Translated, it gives CASSPGQAYGYTF.

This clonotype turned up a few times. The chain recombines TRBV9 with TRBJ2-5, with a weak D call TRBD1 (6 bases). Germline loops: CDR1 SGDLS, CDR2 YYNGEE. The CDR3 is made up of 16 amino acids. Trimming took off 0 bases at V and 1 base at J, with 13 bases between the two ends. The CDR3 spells CASSVATGWGQETQYF. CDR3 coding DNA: TGTGCCAGCAGCGTAGCAACAGGGTGGGGCCAAGAGACCCAGTACTTC.

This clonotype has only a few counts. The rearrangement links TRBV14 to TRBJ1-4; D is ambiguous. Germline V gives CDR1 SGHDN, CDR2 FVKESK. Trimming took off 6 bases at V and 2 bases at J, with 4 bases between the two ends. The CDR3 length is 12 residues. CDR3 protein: CASRSTNEKLFF. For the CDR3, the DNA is TGTGCCAGCAGGTCTACTAATGAAAAACTGTTTTTT.

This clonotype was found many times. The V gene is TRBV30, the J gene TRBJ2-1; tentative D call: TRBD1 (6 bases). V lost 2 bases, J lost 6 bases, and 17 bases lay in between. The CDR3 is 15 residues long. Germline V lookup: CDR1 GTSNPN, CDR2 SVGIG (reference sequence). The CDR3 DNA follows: TGTGCCTGGAGTATACAGGGAGTGAGGCTCAATGAGCAGTTCTTC. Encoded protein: CAWSIQGVRLNEQFF.

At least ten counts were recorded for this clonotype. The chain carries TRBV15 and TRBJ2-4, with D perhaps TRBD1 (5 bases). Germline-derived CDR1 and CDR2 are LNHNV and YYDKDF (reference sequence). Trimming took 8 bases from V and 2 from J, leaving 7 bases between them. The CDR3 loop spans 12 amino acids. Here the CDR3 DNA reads TGTGCCACCCAGGGTCCCAAAAACATTCAGTACTTC. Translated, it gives CATQGPKNIQYF.